The 26 T cell receptor beta chains below were found in one sample sequenced in a study of shared clonotypes between healthy human individuals. This table comes from immunoSEQ multiplex PCR, and its TCRdb copy is limited to in-frame clones, with some not included. This sample has 300,000 to 400,000 clones, with less than 75% found just once. Sequencing used memory CD4+ T cells sorted from blood. The sample's subset: CD45RA-negative fraction. These receptors were obtained from a man aged 25 to 40 in good health.

J is TRBJ1-5 and V is TRBV18; the D is unclear. Per germline, CDR1 KGHSH and CDR2 LQKENI. Between the trimmed V and J ends, which lost 6 bases and 5 bases, there was a span of 8 bases. This CDR3 spans 12 amino acids. The CDR3 sequence is CASSSEDQPQHF. CDR3 nucleotides: TGTGCCAGCTCTTCGGAGGATCAGCCCCAGCATTTT.

The V and J genes are TRBV6-6 and TRBJ2-7; TRBD1 matches 9 bases. J gave up 6 bases and V 2 bases, and 8 bases lay outside the gene matches. The CDR3 consists of 15 residues. Germline CDR1 is MNHNY and CDR2 is SVGAGI (reference sequence). CDR3 in DNA: TGTGCCAGCAGTTACCAGACAGGGGGTCTGGGCGAGCAGTACTTC. Its protein is CASSYQTGGLGEQYF.

V is TRBV7-9 and J is TRBJ1-3, with D uncertain. V lost 5 bases, J lost 4 bases, and 15 bases lay in between. The germline CDR1 and CDR2 sequences are SEHNR and FQNEAQ (reference sequence). The CDR3 consists of 15 residues. Here the CDR3 reads CASSPPTHRGNTIYF. For the CDR3, the DNA is TGTGCCAGCAGCCCTCCGACACACAGAGGAAACACCATATATTTT.

This clone was seen ten or more times. The chain employs TRBV19 and TRBJ2-2; D may be TRBD1 (5 bases). Germline V gives CDR1 LNHDA, CDR2 SQIVND (reference sequence). Trimming cost V 5 bases and J 1 base, with 11 bases left between them. CDR3 length: 15 residues. The CDR3 DNA is TGTGCCAGTAGTCCAAGGGGCAAGAACACCGGGGAGCTGTTTTTT. Protein: CASSPRGKNTGELFF. Drawing the rest from reference TRBV19 and TRBJ2-2, the complete variable domain is DGGITQSPKYLFRKEGQNVTLSCEQNLNHDAMYWYRQDPGQGLRLIYYSQIVNDFQKGDIAEGYSVSREKKESFPLTVTSAQKNPTAFYLCASSPRGKNTGELFFGEGSRLTVL.

This rearrangement joins TRBV9 to TRBJ2-3, with 15 bases that match TRBD2. Germline assignment: CDR1 SGDLS and CDR2 YYNGEE. V lost 0 bases, J lost 5 bases, and 4 bases stayed unmatched. The CDR3 length is 17 residues. CDR3 amino acids: CASSVAEGLAGGDTQYF. The CDR3 nucleotides read TGTGCCAGCAGCGTAGCCGAGGGACTAGCGGGAGGAGATACGCAGTATTTT.

This chain links TRBV19 with TRBJ1-3; 7 bases line up with TRBD1. The germline CDR1 and CDR2 sequences are LNHDA and SQIVND (reference sequence). The CDR3 has 18 residues. The V gene end was trimmed by 7 bases and the J gene end by 0 bases; junction bases not matched to a gene: 15. DNA of the CDR3: TGTGCCAGTAATATCGGACGGGACAGCCGAACCTCTGGAAACACCATATATTTT. This codes for CASNIGRDSRTSGNTIYF.

V is TRBV5-4 and J is TRBJ2-1; D remains unclear. The CDR3 sequence is 14 residues long. Trimming shortened V by 0 bases and J by 7 bases, and 11 bases separated the two germline ends. Germline CDR1 is SGHNT and CDR2 is YYREEE (reference sequence). The CDR3 region is CASSLEGLGNEQFF. The CDR3 DNA follows: TGTGCCAGCAGCTTGGAGGGATTAGGGAATGAGCAGTTCTTC.

V and J are TRBV6-6 and TRBJ1-5; tentatively, D is TRBD1 (5 bases). The CDR3 has 16 amino acids. Germline CDR1 reads MNHNY; CDR2 reads SVGAGI (reference sequence). V lost 6 bases to trimming and J lost 0 bases, with 15 bases between them. CDR3 bases: TGTGCCAGCAGCCCTCAAACGGGGGGTAGCAATCAGCCCCAGCATTTT. This codes for CASSPQTGGSNQPQHF.

The chain joins TRBV28 to TRBJ1-2, with D hard to call. The CDR3 sequence is 16 residues long. The germline V gene has CDR1 MDHEN and CDR2 SYDVKM. The V end lost 2 bases, the J end lost 4 bases, and 17 bases lay between the germline ends. CDR3 nucleotide sequence: TGTGCCAGCAGTTTAAGGTGGGCAGGTCGGGGCTATGGCTACACCTTC. Translated, it gives CASSLRWAGRGYGYTF.

This clone was seen a handful of times. The chain links TRBV27 to TRBJ2-3; 13 bases agree with TRBD2. This CDR3 is 18 amino acids long. Germline V gives CDR1 MNHEY, CDR2 SMNVEV (reference sequence). Trimming cost V 5 bases and J 4 bases; bases outside gene matches: 12. The CDR3 here is CASSPTPGLAGIADTQYF. For the CDR3, the DNA is TGTGCCAGCAGTCCCACACCGGGACTAGCGGGAATCGCAGATACGCAGTATTTT.

This clone was found a few times. This chain connects TRBV7-8 to TRBJ2-5, with D perhaps matching TRBD1 or TRBD2 (5 bases each). Germline CDR1 SGHVS, CDR2 FQNEAQ. Trimming removed 4 bases at V and 3 bases at J, with 18 bases between. This CDR3 spans 16 amino acids. CDR3 bases: TGTGCCAGCAGCTCTACCGGGACCCCGGACAAAGAGACCCAGTACTTC. This gives the protein CASSSTGTPDKETQYF.

The CDR3 is CASSLWDRNYEQYF. CDR3 sequence (DNA): TGTGCCAGCAGCCTCTGGGACAGAAACTACGAGCAGTACTTC. This rearrangement joins TRBV11-2 to TRBJ2-7; the match to TRBD1 covers 7 bases. Germline V gene data show CDR1 as SGHAT and CDR2 as FQNNGV. The CDR3 has 14 residues. With 5 bases clipped from V and 3 bases from J, the junction kept 7 bases outside the gene matches.

The chain uses TRBV25-1 and TRBJ2-7; 9 positions agree with TRBD1. Germline V gene data show CDR1 as MGHDK and CDR2 as SYGVNS. The CDR3 extends over 16 amino acids. V was clipped by 6 bases and J by 0 bases; unmatched bases: 9. This CDR3 reads CASSSTPDRGSYEQYF. In DNA, the CDR3 is TGTGCCAGCAGCTCCACCCCGGACAGGGGCTCCTACGAGCAGTACTTC.

Points on this clone: At one of its ends the junction is not consistent with the germline gene, which may arise from a read error. In the same sample, other DNA sequences code for this CDR3. The chain couples TRBV7-2 to TRBJ2-2; 7 bases are a match to TRBD1. The CDR3 runs to 15 residues. The germline gives CDR1 SGHTA, CDR2 FQGNSA. The CDR3 here is CASSVRQGGPGELFF. In DNA, the CDR3 is TGTGCTAGCAGCGTAAGACAGGGCGGTCCTGGGGAGCTGTTTTTT.

V is TRBV2 and J is TRBJ1-4, with a weak D call TRBD1 (5 bases). The CDR3 sequence is 15 residues long. The germline V and J ends were trimmed by 1 base and 10 bases, with 16 bases remaining between them. The germline V gene encodes CDR1 SNHLY and CDR2 FYNNEI. Here the CDR3 reads CASSEGGALRGKLFF. The CDR3 bases are TGTGCCAGCAGTGAAGGCGGGGCCTTGAGGGGAAAACTGTTTTTT.

This chain uses TRBV11-2 with TRBJ1-1, with D uncertain. The CDR3 loop spans 14 amino acids. Germline V gene lookup returns CDR1 SGHAT and CDR2 FQNNGV. The V end was cut by 2 bases, the J end by 0 bases, with 7 bases between. CDR3: CASSLQLMNTEAFF. The CDR3 DNA follows: TGTGCCAGCAGCTTACAGCTAATGAACACTGAAGCTTTCTTT.

The CDR3 reads CASSLRSGNYNEQFF. CDR3 DNA sequence: TGTGCCAGCAGCTTGAGAAGCGGGAACTACAATGAGCAGTTCTTC. The chain combines TRBV5-4 with TRBJ2-1; 7 positions match TRBD2. V trimming: 1 base; J trimming: 3 bases; junction bases outside the gene matches: 4. The CDR3 has 15 residues. CDR1 SGHNT and CDR2 YYREEE come from the germline V gene (reference sequence).

CDR3 loop: CASSHIPRLTGSYEQYF. The DNA of the CDR3 is TGTGCCAGCAGCCACATACCCCGACTCACTGGTTCCTACGAGCAGTACTTC. The chain uses TRBV4-2 and TRBJ2-7; D uncertain. Trimming cost V 3 bases and J 1 base, with 19 bases left between them. Germline lookup yields CDR1 LGHNA and CDR2 YNFKEQ. The CDR3 is made up of 17 amino acids.

This clone has just one count. The chain's CDR3 is CASSRTLQTELGGTQYF. CDR3 DNA: TGTGCCAGCAGCCGCACTCTACAGACAGAGCTTGGGGGGACCCAGTACTTC. The chain carries TRBV7-9 and TRBJ2-5; perhaps D is TRBD1 or TRBD2 (5 bases each). CDR3 length: 17 amino acids. Germline V gene data show CDR1 as SEHNR and CDR2 as FQNEAQ (reference sequence). Trimming removed 5 bases at V and 7 bases at J, with 26 bases between.

Many counts were recorded for this clone. The chain links TRBV7-8 to TRBJ1-1; D not certain. CDR3 length equals 15 residues. In germline, CDR1 is SGHVS, CDR2 FQNEAQ. V lost 2 bases to trimming and J lost 1 base, with 11 bases between them. CDR3 sequence: CASSLLRAANTEAFF. The CDR3 DNA sequence: TGTGCCAGCAGCTTATTGAGGGCGGCGAACACTGAAGCTTTCTTT. The full variable domain, with the rest looked up from reference TRBV7-8 and TRBJ1-1, is GAGVSQSPRYKVAKRGQDVALRCDPISGHVSLFWYQQALGQGPEFLTYFQNEAQLDKSGLPSDRFFAERPEGSVSTLKIQRTQQEDSAVYLCASSLLRAANTEAFFGQGTRLTVV.

This clone was observed once. The chain has TRBV7-2 and TRBJ2-1; unclear D gene. Per germline, CDR1 SGHTA and CDR2 FQGNSA. The CDR3 consists of 12 residues. V was cut by 2 bases and J by 3 bases, with 2 bases left in between. The CDR3, as DNA: TGTGCCAGCAGCTTATACTACAATGAGCAGTTCTTC. It encodes CASSLYYNEQFF.

The genes are TRBV5-4 and TRBJ1-2, with D perhaps matching TRBD1 (5 bases). The V gene lost 4 bases and the J gene lost 3 bases, with 19 bases spanning the gap. CDR1 and CDR2 from the germline V gene are SGHNT and YYREEE (reference sequence). The CDR3 has 16 residues. CDR3 coding DNA: TGTGCCAGCAGCCCGGGGGTAGGGCCGGGGGACTATGGCTACACCTTC. Translated: CASSPGVGPGDYGYTF.

The chain employs TRBV11-2 and TRBJ1-5; 9 nucleotides line up with TRBD1. CDR3 size: 17 residues. Germline V gene sequence: CDR1 SGHAT, CDR2 FQNNGV. V lost 7 bases and J lost 6; bases outside the gene matches: 16. The CDR3 here is CASTLAPGQGFRQPQHF. The CDR3 region has the DNA TGTGCCAGCACCCTGGCCCCGGGACAGGGATTTCGTCAGCCCCAGCATTTT.

This clone was seen a handful of times. This chain uses TRBV7-2 with TRBJ2-7; 10 bases line up with TRBD2. The CDR3 has 15 residues. CDR1 and CDR2 from the germline V gene are SGHTA and FQGNSA. J gave up 8 bases and V 1 base, and 8 bases lay outside the gene matches. The CDR3 bases are TGTGCCAGCAGCTTAGGTTTAGCGGGAGGCATTAAGCAGTACTTC. Its translation: CASSLGLAGGIKQYF.

This clone has only one observation. The chain has TRBV6-5 and TRBJ2-1, with TRBD2 matching over 12 bases. With 8 bases clipped from V and 4 bases from J, the junction kept 6 bases outside the gene matches. This CDR3 has 15 amino acids. Per germline, CDR1 MNHEY and CDR2 SVGAGI. The CDR3: CASRRTSGTYNEQFF. DNA for the CDR3: TGTGCCAGCCGCCGGACTAGCGGGACTTACAATGAGCAGTTCTTC.

This chain joins TRBV11-2 and TRBJ2-5; tentatively, D is TRBD2 (6 bases). The CDR3 spans 14 residues. Between the trimmed V and J ends, which lost 5 bases and 5 bases, there was a span of 15 bases. CDR1 and CDR2 (germline): SGHAT, FQNNGV. CDR3 residues: CASSLRDLAETQYF. DNA for the CDR3: TGTGCCAGCAGCCTCCGGGACTTGGCGGAGACCCAGTACTTC.